Sequencing of this TCR beta chain was carried out in a study of cytomegalovirus exposure and HLA in healthy donors (dated by TCRdb to 2015 to 2018). Regarding the research as a whole: In an earlier analysis of some 610 of the donors, 276 Gb of sequence data and 120 million or so unique TCR beta sequences from some 170 million T cells were reported. Alongside the repertoire data, information on donor age, sex, ethnicity and CMV serostatus was compiled. An early release that covered about 640 HLA-typed donors contained approximately 320 gigabases of sequencing data and tens of millions of unique TCR sequences. HLA typing included class I and class II loci at four-digit resolution. The study profiled the T cell repertoires of under 850 subjects by immunosequencing and related them to cytomegalovirus serostatus. A later analysis re-examined previously published TCR beta repertoires from hundreds of donors and added high-resolution HLA genotyping to investigate patterns of TCR occurrence. Along with the roughly 670-subject first cohort, a separate validation cohort of around 120 different subjects was used. A later genetic analysis took genome-wide SNP genotypes for about 55% of the 666 donors and used that subset as a discovery cohort. In the later analysis, no new phenotypic data were used to find candidate immune exposures; instead, reliance was placed on TCR beta sequences and their occurrence across donors. Several DR-DQ haplotypes were handled as single units for association and clustering because linkage in the cohort was strong. Typing coverage varied by locus: about 629-630 donors for A, B, C, DRB1 and DQB1; some 520 for DQA1; about 570 for DPA1; roughly 450 for DPB1. High-throughput TCR immunosequencing, statistical association of individual TCRs with disease status, and machine learning were combined to predict cytomegalovirus infection status. To decide whether each TCR beta V gene segment behaved as functional or pseudogenic, an earlier analysis of 587 of the donors relied on high-throughput TCR beta sequencing. Of the approximately 400 genotyped donors, over 65% fell in the genetic ancestry cluster associated with self-reported Caucasian donors. Every discovery cohort repertoire had been produced on one sequencing platform. Among about 360 genotyped donors of the cohort, an average of approximately 230,000 unique TCR beta nucleotide sequences were sequenced per donor, roughly a sixth of them non-productive. The study aimed to test whether cataloging public T cell receptors could reveal signatures of past pathogen exposure. The paper's findings and limits, for the study overall: V-gene and J-gene trimming of TCR beta chains was associated with a missense DCLRE1C variant in a later genetic analysis, and the association was replicated in an independent cohort. For the cohort, immune exposure information was limited to CMV serostatus. According to a later analysis, TCR association rates differed among HLA loci, with DRB1 alleles showing the most associated TCRs and HLA-C alleles showing the fewest. Strong co-occurrence of HLA alleles, especially DR and DQ, made assigning TCR associations to individual alleles difficult. Because counts were too low, more than 15 rarely observed V segments, including chromosome 9 orphons, were excluded from the earlier analysis of a few hundred of the donors. In an earlier analysis of around 500 of the donors, most TCR beta V segments appeared in productive rearrangements about 90% or about 30% of the time, broadly matching IMGT annotations. HLA typing was unavailable for some donors at each locus, so association tests used only the typed subset. In vitro tests confirmed that a few of the cytomegalovirus-associated TCR beta chains recognize cytomegalovirus antigens. According to the authors, the approach could potentially be generalized to other disease states and immunological phenotypes. While some public TCRs were present in many individuals, most TCR sequences turned up only very rarely across donors. According to a later genetic analysis, donors in an Asian-associated ancestry cluster had fewer N-insertions in productive TCRs than the approximately 690-donor mean. A further reported finding was that TCR beta sequences accurately predicted the HLA-A and HLA-B alleles for most subjects in the first cohort. Correlated functional status among segregating V segments might reflect linkage disequilibrium, but an unknown experimental factor could not be ruled out. At a false discovery rate of 0.05, a later analysis linked about 17,000 TCR beta sequences to specific HLA alleles. In both the original and validation cohorts, the classifier was reported to diagnose cytomegalovirus status with high specificity and sensitivity. A later analysis found that most CMV-associated TCR beta chains appeared HLA-restricted, with HLA associations seemingly driven largely by CMV exposure. The presence/absence analyses assumed that sequencing depth was roughly uniform across donors, and that assumption may not be true. In a later analysis, HLA-associated TCR beta chains showed more clonal expansion and lower generation probabilities than non-associated chains that were equally common. The sequencing pipeline was judged likely to have produced a cluster of highly shared sequence variants as a technical artifact. The cohort was sequenced for TCR beta chains only, and without alpha or paired-chain data the features that could be detected were limited. Some IMGT-functional V segments, including TRBV6-2 and TRBV6-3, could not be told apart with the 87-base-pair reads, so those segments were excluded. In the study, some 180 TCR beta chains were listed as associated with cytomegalovirus. According to a later analysis, parvovirus B19, influenza, CMV and Epstein-Barr virus appeared linked to several top co-occurrence clusters.

The cohort comprised 666 healthy bone marrow donors. Cohort members were all nominally healthy when sampled, although unrecorded immune exposures were likely present. The donor tested CMV seronegative, placing the donor among the approximately 400 seronegative members of the cohort. A peripheral blood sample was collected from each donor, and TCR beta sequencing was performed on peripheral blood mononuclear cells. Genomic DNA was extracted from the blood cell samples with the Qiagen DNeasy Blood Extraction Kit. Note on this clone: Its target antigen remains unknown. Base qualities are not at hand, and no much larger clone is one base apart.

The library was produced with the immunoSEQ multiplex PCR assay. The multiplex PCR relied on a mix of 60 forward primers for TCR Vbeta segments and 13 reverse primers for TCR Jbeta segments. Amplification of the CDR3 region of rearranged TCR beta genes was performed with a multiplex PCR assay on genomic DNA. The amplified TCR beta libraries were sequenced on the Illumina HiSeq System as 87-base-pair reads. As for how the authors treated the data: A later analysis counted 65 million to 90 million unique TCR beta chains across the 650 to 700 repertoires, and 9.5 million to 11 million of these chains were shared by at least two donors. Raw reads were error-corrected and collapsed into unique sequences with a nearest-neighbor algorithm that merged closely related sequences to remove PCR and sequencing errors. To assign V, D and J gene segments, CDR3 sequences were aligned to IMGT reference sequences. For a sequence to be retained, at least a six-nucleotide match to both a V gene segment and a J gene segment was required. A rearrangement was called productive if the CDR3 had no stop codons and remained in frame with V and J, and every other rearrangement was called non-productive. Following IMGT convention, CDR3 was defined as the stretch from the second conserved V-encoded cysteine to the conserved J-encoded phenylalanine. The earlier analysis of about 500 of the donors excluded sequences that lacked an unambiguous match to a single V gene segment. An earlier analysis of roughly 590 of the donors called V segments functional above 56.7% productive rearrangements and segregating when the between-donor standard deviation exceeded 5%. To diagnose cytomegalovirus status from the catalog of TCR beta chain sequences, a statistical classification framework was built. In a later analysis, TCR nucleotide sequences were compared against IMGT/GENE-DB human TR gene sequences so that V and J genes could be assigned. Using the TCRdist pipeline, a later analysis assigned CDR3 sequences along with most-parsimonious VDJ recombination scenarios. In a later analysis, every TCR beta chain was defined by the combination of its CDR3 amino acid sequence and its V-gene family, and reads without a unique V-gene family were dropped. In a later analysis, around 600 highly shared, low-generation-probability nucleotide sequences were removed to address suspected cross-contamination and a sequencing artifact. A later analysis calculated a clonal expansion index for each public chain from normalized within-repertoire ranks of inferred template counts. A later analysis computed generation probabilities with a VDJ recombination model fitted to out-of-frame rearrangements, and checked the results against IGoR. Hypergeometric tests were used in a later analysis to score TCR-TCR, TCR-HLA and TCR-CMV co-occurrence, with a repertoire-size bias correction applied to the TCR pairs. To estimate false discovery rates, a later analysis permuted the HLA or CMV assignments 20 times. A later analysis grouped co-occurring TCRs with DBSCAN, adding TCRdist sequence similarity when clustering within HLA-allele-positive subsets. Repertoires with fewer than 30,000 or more than 120,000 public chains were left out of co-occurrence clustering, as were a handful of repertoires with anomalous nucleotide sharing. Here the immuneACCESS table is served through TCRdb, limited to in-frame sequences with V and J called. Missing clones are a known gap in these copies; in checked studies unresolved V genes cover under half, and the rest lacks a known reason. V and J calls and clone size are those listed in that table; D and trimming were worked out from the DNA. Recorded for this sample are under 250,000 clones; around 80% of them occurred a single time. Around 0.45% of the sample is taken by the ten largest.

The CDR1 and CDR2 encoded by the germline V gene are MNHNS and SASEGT. From cysteine to phenylalanine, the CDR3 is 14 amino acids long. Solely the CDR3 DNA is kept, with 42 bases framed from the first base. V is pruned by 8 bases and J by 6 bases, leaving 10 bases of the junction without a gene match. The rearrangement joined TRBV6-1 to TRBJ2-1; 7 bases in the middle match TRBD2. Specimen: PBMCs. The clonotype was recovered from a boy younger than 18 in good health and CMV-seronegative. The CDR3 amino acid sequence is: CASDAGAFSNEQFF. The nucleotides read TGTGCCAGCGACGCGGGAGCTTTCTCCAATGAGCAGTTCTTC.